The present entry profiles one TCR beta chain with its context. Its antigen is unknown. These data belong to a study of shared clonotypes between healthy human individuals. Profiled with immunoSEQ multiplex PCR; TCRdb holds only in-frame clones, not every one. The sample lists 550,000 to 800,000 clones, 80% to 95% occurring once. Study-wide points: Depth of sequencing was expected to influence donor clonotype sharing.

The CDR3 extends over 15 amino acids. The V and J ends lost 4 bases and 0 bases respectively, with 8 bases between them. Looked up from germline, CDR1 is SGHDT and CDR2 is YYEEEE. Sequencing input: memory CD8+ T cells from PBMCs. This sample's subset: CD45RO+ cells pooled with CCR7-negative TemRA cells. This receptor was obtained from a man aged 18 to 29 in good health. Some clones in this sample may be carry-over from other donors' samples. The chain recombines TRBV5-6 with TRBJ2-6, with D uncertain. Here the CDR3 reads CASSPGRSGANVLTF. In DNA, the CDR3 is TGTGCCAGCAGCCCAGGTCGCTCTGGGGCCAACGTCCTGACTTTC.